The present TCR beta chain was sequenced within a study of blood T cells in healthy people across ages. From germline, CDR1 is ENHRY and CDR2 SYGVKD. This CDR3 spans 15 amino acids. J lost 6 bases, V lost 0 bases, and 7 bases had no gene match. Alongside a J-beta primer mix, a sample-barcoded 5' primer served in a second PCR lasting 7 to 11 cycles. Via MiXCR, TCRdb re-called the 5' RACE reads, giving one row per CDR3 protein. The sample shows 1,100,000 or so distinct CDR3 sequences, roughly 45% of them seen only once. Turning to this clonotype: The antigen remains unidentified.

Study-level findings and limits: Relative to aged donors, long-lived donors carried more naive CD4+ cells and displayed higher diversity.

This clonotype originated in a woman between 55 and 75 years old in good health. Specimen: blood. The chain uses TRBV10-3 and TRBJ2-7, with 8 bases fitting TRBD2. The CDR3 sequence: CAISESGRAGSEQYF. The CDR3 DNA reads TGTGCCATCAGTGAGTCCGGGAGGGCCGGGTCCGAGCAGTACTTC.